This entry is about one T cell receptor beta chain. The antigen is not known. The data were obtained in a study of T cells after yellow fever vaccination. The wider study: The SMART-Seq v4 Ultra Low Input method served to prepare the low-cell-number fractions. General study findings and limits: Contaminating bulk clonotypes could be abundant in FACS-sorted repertoires. Clonotypes appearing in both CD4 and CD8 compartments existed, and their share was small.

One entry per CDR3 protein, called by TCRdb with MiXCR from the 5' RACE reads. The repertoire holds some 340,000 distinct CDR3 sequences, with 9.5% to 12% as singletons. CDR1 and CDR2 from the germline V gene are SQVTM and ANQGSEA. CDR3 size: 14 residues. Trimming left V 5 bases short and J 1 base short, with 14 bases between. Source: CD4+ T cells sorted from PBMCs, taken 45 days after the yellow fever booster vaccination. This clonotype was obtained from a man aged 18 to 30 who received the YFV17D yellow fever vaccine. This sequence joins TRBV29-1 and TRBJ1-2; weak D call: TRBD1 (6 bases). CDR3 nucleotides: TGCAGCGTTTTAGACAGGCTTGTTAACTATGGCTACACCTTC. This gives the protein CSVLDRLVNYGYTF.